A selection of T cell receptor beta chains follows, all from one sample in a study of blood T cell repertoires in COVID-19. Sequencing was performed with immunoSEQ multiplex PCR; in TCRdb, only in-frame clones are kept and a portion is missing. The sample includes about 83,000 clones, about 86% of them seen just once. The sequenced sample consisted of peripheral blood. The receptors shown here come from a woman of 80 years or more in a cohort sampled during active or convalescent COVID-19. CDR3s leave out the opening cysteine and the closing phenylalanine or tryptophan.

V,CDR3
TRBV9,ASSESGRFYNEQF
TRBV25-1,ASSEYLDIYGYT
TRBV4-1,ASAHELAGSGGQY
TRBV19,ASSIGGYSNQPQH
TRBV19,ASKAGVNTEAF
TRBV19,ASSTLLRYNEQF
TRBV27,ASSLQGTEQF
TRBV6-5,ASIQTWGTGEAF
TRBV4-2,ASSQHGMGQAKAAF
TRBV19,ASSTRAGTVNTGELF
TRBV9,ASSVAEGYQPQH
TRBV24-1,ATRPGTSDEQF
TRBV11-3,ASSLGGGAGTDTQY
TRBV29-1,SVEDRSASGANVLT
TRBV18,ASSPDRDRSPLH
TRBV29-1,SVRWVRDRVGWNYGYT
TRBV15,ATSMSRGNTYGYT
TRBV5-1,ASSLGGGNTEAF
TRBV3-1/TRBV3-2,ASTSSQGNTEAF
TRBV5-1,ASSVITGLIGNTIY
TRBV2,ASSEPARGYT
TRBV5-1,ASSWGQAGVTF
TRBV11-2,ASTHRGVYTGELF
TRBV6-5,ASRDRATYGYT
TRBV7-9,ASSQEGGTLH
TRBV19,ASSMSIAENIQY
TRBV11-3,ASSFSPMNTEAF
TRBV3-1/TRBV3-2,ASSQVLVSGAYNEQF
TRBV3-1/TRBV3-2,ASSRRDRGQGPLH
TRBV24-1,ATSEGTGSTDTQY
TRBV27,ASRSRDIGFEPQH
TRBV10-2,ASSDTVNTEAF
TRBV6-5,ASKAGGSSYNEQF
TRBV7-9,ASSLIGKGEKLF
TRBV5-4,ASSQQGPYGYT
TRBV19,ASSIRLPLSEQF
TRBV24-1,ATSDPGTPNADTQY